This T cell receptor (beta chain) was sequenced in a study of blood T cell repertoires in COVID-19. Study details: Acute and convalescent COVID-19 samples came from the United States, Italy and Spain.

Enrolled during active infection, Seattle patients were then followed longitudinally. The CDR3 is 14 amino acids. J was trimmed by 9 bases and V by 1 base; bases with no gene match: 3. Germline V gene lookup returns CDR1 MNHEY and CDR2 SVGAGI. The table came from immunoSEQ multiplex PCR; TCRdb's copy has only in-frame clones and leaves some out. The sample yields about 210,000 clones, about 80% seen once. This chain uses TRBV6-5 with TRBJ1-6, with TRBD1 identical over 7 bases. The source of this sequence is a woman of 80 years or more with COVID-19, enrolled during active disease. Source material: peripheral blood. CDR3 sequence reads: CASSYLQGTSPLHF. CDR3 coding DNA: TGTGCCAGCAGTTACTTACAGGGGACTTCACCCCTCCACTTT.